This T cell receptor (beta chain) comes out of a study of T cell responses to AZD1222 COVID-19 vaccine. The CDR3 length is 16 residues. In germline, CDR1 is SGHTS, CDR2 YDEGEE. The V end lost 4 bases, the J end lost 3 bases, and 19 bases lay between the germline ends. Method: immunoSEQ multiplex PCR; TCRdb's copy keeps in-frame clones and lacks some. The profile covers around 100,000 clones, with 65% to 85% appearing a single time and approximately 9.4% taken by the ten largest. Sequenced here: peripheral blood, sampled on day 0 of AZD1222 vaccination. The chain is built from TRBV5-8 and TRBJ1-2; tentatively, D is TRBD1 (5 bases). The clonotype originates from an adult in good health. CDR3 region: CASSRLLWGAHYGYTF. The CDR3 nucleotides read TGTGCCAGCAGCCGTCTTCTGTGGGGCGCCCACTATGGCTACACCTTC.